This is a list of T cell receptor beta chains from one sample in a study of CD8 T cells in Susac syndrome. MiXCR was run by TCRdb on the immunoSEQ multiplex PCR reads, yielding one entry per CDR3 protein. The profile shows 330,000 or so distinct CDR3 sequences, about 88% of them singletons. The sequencing input was CD8+ T cells from PBMCs. Receptor source: a human donor with multiple sclerosis. CDR3s include the opening cysteine and the closing phenylalanine or tryptophan. D genes are given only for firm matches. The size entry is marked missing in some rows and otherwise reads once, few, many or a size class.

V: TRBV5-1
D: -
size: -
J: TRBJ2-5
CDR3: CASSLAIGSETQYF
DNA: TGCGCCAGCAGCTTGGCCATAGGGTCGGAGACCCAGTACTTC

V: TRBV29-1
D: -
size: -
J: TRBJ1-4
CDR3: CSVEDRGEKLFF
DNA: TGCAGCGTTGAAGACAGGGGTGAAAAACTGTTTTTT

V: TRBV29-1
D: -
size: -
J: TRBJ2-2
CDR3: CSVGLNTGELFF
DNA: TGCAGCGTAGGACTGAACACCGGGGAGCTGTTTTTT

V: TRBV23-1
D: -
size: -
J: TRBJ2-3
CDR3: CASSLRTAGASTDTQYF
DNA: TGCGCCAGCAGCCTCCGAACGGCAGGGGCCAGCACAGATACGCAGTATTTT

V: TRBV5-4
D: -
size: -
J: TRBJ1-1
CDR3: CASSLGEGMNTEAFF
DNA: TGTGCCAGCAGCTTGGGGGAGGGGATGAACACTGAAGCTTTCTTT

V: TRBV30
D: -
size: -
J: TRBJ1-2
CDR3: CALEGYTF
DNA: TGTGCCTTAGAGGGCTACACCTTC

V: TRBV7-8
D: TRBD1
size: -
J: TRBJ2-5
CDR3: CASSHNRGQRLLETQYF
DNA: TGTGCCAGCAGCCATAATCGGGGACAGCGCCTGTTGGAGACCCAGTACTTC

V: TRBV19
D: TRBD1
size: -
J: TRBJ2-4
CDR3: CASRIGTGGVNIQYF
DNA: TGTGCCAGTAGGATCGGGACAGGGGGCGTTAACATTCAGTACTTC

V: TRBV7-3
D: -
size: -
J: TRBJ1-2
CDR3: CASSLDVGSHYGYTF
DNA: TGTGCCAGCAGCTTAGACGTCGGCAGCCACTATGGCTACACCTTC

V: TRBV19
D: TRBD1
size: -
J: TRBJ2-2
CDR3: CASSRPWDSPGDTGELFF
DNA: TGTGCCAGTAGTAGACCCTGGGACAGTCCGGGTGACACCGGGGAGCTGTTTTTT

V: TRBV10-2
D: TRBD1
size: -
J: TRBJ1-6
CDR3: CASSHTTGGSNSPLHF
DNA: TGCGCCAGCAGCCACACCACAGGGGGAAGCAATTCACCCCTCCACTTT

V: TRBV7-2
D: -
size: -
J: TRBJ2-7
CDR3: CASSLPPGAYEQYF
DNA: TGTGCCAGCAGCTTACCTCCGGGAGCCTACGAGCAGTACTTC

V: TRBV10-3
D: -
size: -
J: TRBJ1-3
CDR3: CAISVMEGSNTIYF
DNA: TGTGCCATCAGTGTGATGGAAGGGAGTAACACCATATATTTT

V: TRBV7-9
D: -
size: -
J: TRBJ1-5
CDR3: CASSLGSPGPWHF
DNA: TGTGCCAGCAGCTTAGGATCCCCGGGCCCGTGGCATTTT

V: TRBV7-6
D: -
size: -
J: TRBJ2-3
CDR3: CASSPPSDTQYF
DNA: TGTGCCAGCAGCCCCCCATCAGATACGCAGTATTTT

V: TRBV9
D: -
size: few
J: TRBJ1-1
CDR3: CASSPPTGTLGEAFF
DNA: TGTGCCAGCAGCCCCCCAACAGGAACCCTCGGTGAAGCTTTCTTT

V: TRBV11-2
D: -
size: once
J: TRBJ2-7
CDR3: CASRGINYEQYF
DNA: TGTGCCAGCAGGGGGATAAACTACGAGCAGTACTTC

V: TRBV20-1
D: TRBD1
size: -
J: TRBJ2-1
CDR3: CSAPPNGQGANEQFF
DNA: TGCAGTGCCCCCCCCAACGGACAGGGGGCCAATGAGCAGTTCTTC

V: TRBV7-7
D: TRBD1
size: -
J: TRBJ2-1
CDR3: CASSPGTGAVNEQFF
DNA: TGTGCTAGCAGCCCCGGTACAGGGGCAGTTAATGAGCAGTTCTTC

V: TRBV6-5
D: TRBD2
size: -
J: TRBJ2-7
CDR3: CASNPGEGYEQYF
DNA: TGTGCCAGCAACCCGGGGGAGGGCTACGAGCAGTACTTC

V: TRBV6-2/TRBV6-3
D: -
size: -
J: TRBJ1-3
CDR3: CANRFAFRTDGNTIYF
DNA: TGTGCCAACAGATTCGCCTTTAGGACAGATGGAAACACCATATATTTT

V: TRBV29-1
D: TRBD2
size: -
J: TRBJ2-7
CDR3: CSVRVGRATYEQYF
DNA: TGCAGCGTCCGGGTCGGGAGGGCTACCTACGAGCAGTACTTC

V: TRBV6-2/TRBV6-3
D: -
size: -
J: TRBJ2-6
CDR3: CASTRWSGANVLTF
DNA: TGTGCCAGCACTCGTTGGTCTGGGGCCAACGTCCTGACTTTC

V: TRBV11-2
D: -
size: -
J: TRBJ1-2
CDR3: CASSLEGNRWGYTF
DNA: TGTGCCAGCAGCTTAGAAGGGAACCGATGGGGCTACACCTTC

V: TRBV5-1
D: -
size: once
J: TRBJ2-5
CDR3: CASSLIPGGGETQYF
DNA: TGCGCCAGCAGCTTGATCCCTGGAGGGGGGGAGACCCAGTACTTC

V: TRBV24-1
D: -
size: -
J: TRBJ2-5
CDR3: CATSGGEGGETQYF
DNA: TGTGCCACCAGTGGGGGAGAGGGGGGAGAGACCCAGTACTTC

V: TRBV7-2
D: TRBD2
size: -
J: TRBJ2-2
CDR3: CASSPRARESTGELFF
DNA: TGTGCCAGCAGCCCAAGGGCGCGGGAGAGCACCGGGGAGCTGTTTTTT

V: TRBV24-1
D: TRBD2
size: -
J: TRBJ2-1
CDR3: CATSVGTSVYNEQFF
DNA: TGTGCCACCAGTGTAGGGACTAGCGTTTACAATGAGCAGTTCTTC

V: TRBV28
D: -
size: -
J: TRBJ2-3
CDR3: CASSLEESSTDTQYF
DNA: TGTGCCAGCAGTTTAGAGGAGTCTAGCACAGATACGCAGTATTTT

V: TRBV27
D: -
size: -
J: TRBJ2-7
CDR3: CASSPLGGSQAYEQYF
DNA: TGTGCCAGCAGTCCCTTAGGAGGGAGTCAAGCATACGAGCAGTACTTC

V: TRBV27
D: TRBD2
size: -
J: TRBJ2-4
CDR3: CASSPPAGGGGIQYF
DNA: TGTGCCAGCAGTCCCCCGGCGGGGGGGGGTGGCATTCAGTACTTC

V: TRBV30
D: -
size: -
J: TRBJ1-4
CDR3: CAWSAVMGSHPGGTNEKLFF
DNA: TGTGCCTGGAGTGCGGTGATGGGGTCCCATCCCGGTGGAACTAATGAAAAACTGTTTTTT

V: TRBV24-1
D: -
size: -
J: TRBJ1-2
CDR3: CATSDLSGGYGYTF
DNA: TGTGCCACCAGTGATTTGTCGGGCGGCTATGGCTACACCTTC

V: TRBV7-9
D: -
size: -
J: TRBJ2-5
CDR3: CASGPPTTPETQYF
DNA: TGTGCCAGCGGTCCTCCGACAACCCCAGAGACCCAGTACTTC

V: TRBV25-1
D: -
size: -
J: TRBJ1-1
CDR3: CASSDRGRNTEAFF
DNA: TGTGCCAGCAGTGACCGGGGACGGAACACTGAAGCTTTCTTT

V: TRBV27
D: -
size: -
J: TRBJ2-2
CDR3: CASSLSGARVTGELFF
DNA: TGTGCCAGCAGTTTATCGGGGGCTCGGGTAACCGGGGAGCTGTTTTTT

V: TRBV12-3/TRBV12-4
D: -
size: -
J: TRBJ1-5
CDR3: CASSSDGVNQPQHF
DNA: TGTGCCAGCAGTTCGGACGGGGTCAATCAGCCCCAGCATTTT

V: TRBV13
D: -
size: once
J: TRBJ2-2
CDR3: CASKVWGSGELFF
DNA: TGTGCCAGCAAGGTTTGGGGATCCGGGGAGCTGTTTTTT

V: TRBV20-1
D: TRBD2
size: -
J: TRBJ2-7
CDR3: CSAEPGLAYEQYF
DNA: TGCAGTGCCGAGCCGGGACTAGCCTACGAGCAGTACTTC

V: TRBV27
D: TRBD2
size: -
J: TRBJ2-1
CDR3: CASSLAGGPDEQFF
DNA: TGTGCCAGCAGTTTAGCGGGGGGGCCCGATGAGCAGTTCTTC

V: TRBV7-9
D: TRBD1
size: -
J: TRBJ1-2
CDR3: CASSSGTGLSDNYGYTF
DNA: TGTGCCAGCAGCAGTGGGACAGGGTTGTCAGATAACTATGGCTACACCTTC

V: TRBV11-2
D: -
size: -
J: TRBJ2-7
CDR3: CASSWDSGPSYEQYF
DNA: TGTGCCAGCAGCTGGGATAGCGGACCCTCCTACGAGCAGTACTTC

V: TRBV10-3
D: -
size: -
J: TRBJ2-7
CDR3: CAIRVEGSSSDEQYF
DNA: TGTGCCATCAGAGTAGAGGGTTCGAGCTCCGACGAGCAGTACTTC

V: TRBV28
D: -
size: -
J: TRBJ2-3
CDR3: CASRSGSKDTQYF
DNA: TGTGCCAGCAGATCCGGGAGTAAAGATACGCAGTATTTT

V: TRBV20-1
D: -
size: -
J: TRBJ2-5
CDR3: CSARDGSLQETQYF
DNA: TGCAGTGCTAGAGACGGCAGCCTCCAAGAGACCCAGTACTTC

V: TRBV30
D: -
size: -
J: TRBJ2-5
CDR3: CAWSVGVGGETQYF
DNA: TGTGCCTGGAGTGTAGGGGTTGGGGGGGAGACCCAGTACTTC

V: TRBV2
D: -
size: -
J: TRBJ1-1
CDR3: CASSGGQTNTEAFF
DNA: TGTGCCAGCAGCGGGGGCCAGACGAACACTGAAGCTTTCTTT

V: TRBV7-9
D: -
size: -
J: TRBJ1-1
CDR3: CASSLYVRVNTEAFF
DNA: TGTGCCAGCAGCTTATATGTGAGGGTAAACACTGAAGCTTTCTTT

V: TRBV7-9
D: TRBD1
size: -
J: TRBJ2-5
CDR3: CASSPTRLDRGRETQYF
DNA: TGTGCCAGCAGCCCTACCCGATTAGACAGGGGGCGAGAGACCCAGTACTTC

V: TRBV15
D: -
size: once
J: TRBJ1-2
CDR3: CATSRDLGSLRDYGYTF
DNA: TGTGCCACCAGCAGAGATCTCGGGTCCTTAAGAGACTATGGCTACACCTTC

V: TRBV7-9
D: TRBD1
size: -
J: TRBJ2-3
CDR3: CASSPQGEHYTDTQYF
DNA: TGTGCCAGCAGCCCACAGGGGGAACACTACACAGATACGCAGTATTTT

V: TRBV27
D: -
size: -
J: TRBJ2-3
CDR3: CASRPTGLTDTQYF
DNA: TGTGCCAGCCGCCCCACGGGCCTCACAGATACGCAGTATTTT